This T cell receptor beta chain was found in a study of cytomegalovirus exposure and HLA in healthy donors. Amplification used 60 Vbeta primers and 13 Jbeta primers. Assay used: immunoSEQ multiplex PCR; TCRdb lists only in-frame clones, some missing. The repertoire holds tens of thousands of clones, with over 65% as singletons. From germline, CDR1 is SNHLY and CDR2 FYNNEI. Trimming removed 6 bases at V and 5 bases at J, with 13 bases between. This CDR3 is 13 amino acids long. Input material: PBMCs. This receptor was obtained from a human donor in good health. The chain has TRBV2 and TRBJ2-5; a possible D gene is TRBD1 (6 bases). The CDR3: CASSLQGSETQYF. CDR3 coding DNA: TGTGCCAGCAGCCTACAGGGTTCGGAGACCCAGTACTTC. Combining the CDR3 with reference TRBV2 and TRBJ2-5 gives the whole variable domain EPEVTQTPSHQVTQMGQEVILRCVPISNHLYFYWYRQILGQKVEFLVSFYNNEISEKSEIFDDQFSVERPDGSNFTLKIRSTKLEDSAMYFCASSLQGSETQYFGPGTRLLVL.